The 31 T cell receptor beta chains listed next were all sequenced from one sample in a study of blood T cell repertoires in COVID-19. The data were produced by immunoSEQ multiplex PCR, yet TCRdb's version contains in-frame clones alone and is incomplete. Among some 100,000 clones, about 74% were seen once, and the ten largest hold 5% to 7.5%. Sample: peripheral blood. Receptors originate from a man aged 70 or older with acute or convalescent COVID-19.

The gene calls are TRBV6-5 and TRBJ1-1; 7 bases are shared with TRBD1. Looked up from germline, CDR1 is MNHEY and CDR2 is SVGAGI. J was trimmed by 0 bases and V by 6 bases; bases with no gene match: 1. The CDR3 is 13 amino acids. In nucleotides, the CDR3 is TGTGCCAGCAGGGGACAGCTGAACACTGAAGCTTTCTTT. As protein: CASRGQLNTEAFF.

The chain is built from TRBV5-6 and TRBJ1-1, with D unclear. V was trimmed by 4 bases and J by 1 base, leaving 8 bases between them. Germline V lookup: CDR1 SGHDT, CDR2 YYEEEE. The CDR3 totals 13 residues. The CDR3 nucleotides read TGTGCCAGCAGCGTGAGACAGAACACTGAAGCTTTCTTT. It codes for CASSVRQNTEAFF.

This clone was observed once. The chain employs TRBV4-1 and TRBJ2-5; TRBD2 aligns across 14 bases. Trimming at V came to 2 bases and at J to 5 bases, leaving 7 bases not matched to a gene. There are 17 residues in the CDR3. Germline CDR1 MGHRA, CDR2 YSYEKL. CDR3 DNA sequence: TGCGCCAGCAGCCAAACCCGACTAGCGGGGGGGCGGGAGACCCAGTACTTC. Its translation is CASSQTRLAGGRETQYF.

The chain carries TRBV28 and TRBJ1-1; TRBD1 matches at 7 bases. The CDR3 sequence is 15 residues long. V lost 4 bases and J lost 1; bases outside the gene matches: 6. CDR1 is MDHEN, CDR2 SYDVKM, per germline. The CDR3 loop is CASSSAGQRNTEAFF. Here the CDR3 DNA reads TGTGCCAGCAGTTCCGCGGGACAGCGGAACACTGAAGCTTTCTTT.

The chain is built from TRBV19 and TRBJ2-7; no reliable D call. V was cut by 5 bases and J by 0 bases, with 14 bases left in between. The CDR3 extends over 15 amino acids. Germline-derived CDR1 and CDR2 are LNHDA and SQIVND (reference sequence). DNA of the CDR3: TGTGCCAGTAGTCCATCGACTGTACACTCCTACGAGCAGTACTTC. This encodes CASSPSTVHSYEQYF.

Comments on this clone: Other DNA sequences within the sample encode an identical CDR3. The V gene is TRBV29-1, the J gene TRBJ2-5; unclear D gene. V was pared by 4 bases and J by 1 base, with 7 bases between. Germline loops: CDR1 SQVTM, CDR2 ANQGSEA. The length of the CDR3 is 12 residues. The CDR3 spells CSVGQIQETQYF. The CDR3, as DNA: TGCAGCGTTGGGCAGATCCAAGAGACCCAGTACTTC.

The chain has TRBV5-1 and TRBJ2-1; TRBD2 matches at 7 bases. The V segment lost 0 bases and the J segment 8 bases; nucleotides outside the gene matches: 8. The CDR3 length is 15 residues. Germline V lookup: CDR1 SGHRS, CDR2 YFSETQ. In nucleotides, the CDR3 is TGCGCCAGCAGCTTGGCTTTCGCGGGAGTATATGAGCAGTTCTTC. It specifies CASSLAFAGVYEQFF.

This chain connects TRBV12-3 or TRBV12-4 to TRBJ2-7; 10 bases line up with TRBD2. This CDR3 spans 13 amino acids. V lost 6 bases to trimming and J lost 1 base; unmatched junction nucleotides: 0. The CDR3 spells CASRLAGSYEQYF. CDR3 coding DNA: TGTGCCAGCAGACTAGCGGGGTCCTACGAGCAGTACTTC.

The chain links TRBV29-1 to TRBJ2-5; D might be TRBD2 (5 bases). The CDR3 has 13 residues. The V end lost 4 bases, the J end lost 5 bases, and 14 bases lay between the germline ends. The V gene's germline CDR1 is SQVTM and CDR2 ANQGSEA. CDR3 nucleotides: TGCAGCGTTGCGAGGGATCCGCGGGAGACCCAGTACTTC. This codes for CSVARDPRETQYF.

The chain recombines TRBV5-4 with TRBJ2-2, with TRBD1 as a possible D gene (6 bases). Germline V gives CDR1 SGHNT, CDR2 YYREEE (reference sequence). The CDR3 spans 15 residues. The V gene lost 4 bases and the J gene lost 2 bases, with 12 bases spanning the gap. CDR3 sequence reads: CASSRDTTNTGELFF. In nucleotides, the CDR3 is TGTGCCAGCAGCAGGGACACTACCAACACCGGGGAGCTGTTTTTT. The complete variable domain, with remaining parts taken from reference TRBV5-4 and TRBJ2-2, reads ETGVTQSPTHLIKTRGQQVTLRCSSQSGHNTVSWYQQALGQGPQFIFQYYREEENGRGNFPPRFSGLQFPNYSSELNVNALELDDSALYLCASSRDTTNTGELFFGEGSRLTVL.

The chain employs TRBV6-5 and TRBJ1-2, with D unclear. CDR3 size: 13 residues. V lost 1 base and J 4 bases, leaving 7 bases between the germline ends. Germline CDR1 is MNHEY and CDR2 is SVGAGI. The DNA of the CDR3 is TGTGCCAGCAGTTACTTACAGACCTATGGCTACACCTTC. This encodes CASSYLQTYGYTF.

The chain carries TRBV19 and TRBJ1-1; maybe TRBD1 (6 bases). V lost 5 bases, J lost 1 base, and 14 bases lay in between. Germline CDR1 reads LNHDA; CDR2 reads SQIVND (reference sequence). The length of the CDR3 is 15 residues. CDR3 sequence: CASSAYRDENTEAFF. The DNA for the CDR3 is TGTGCCAGTAGTGCCTACAGGGACGAGAACACTGAAGCTTTCTTT.

This clone showed up just once. The chain combines TRBV20-1 with TRBJ2-5, with D maybe TRBD1 (5 bases). V lost 8 bases and J 5 bases, leaving 15 bases between the germline ends. This CDR3 comprises 12 residues. CDR1 is DFQATT, CDR2 SNEGSKA, per germline (reference sequence). This chain's CDR3 is CSPSGKGETQYF. The CDR3 DNA follows: TGCAGTCCCAGTGGGAAGGGGGAGACCCAGTACTTC.

V usage is TRBV6-2 or TRBV6-3 and J usage is TRBJ2-5, with a tentative D call TRBD1 (5 bases). This CDR3 is 14 amino acids long. The germline V and J ends were trimmed by 1 base and 3 bases, with 9 bases remaining between them. CDR1 MNHEY and CDR2 SVGEGT come from the germline V gene. The CDR3 reads CASSYFQGEETQYF. Here the CDR3 DNA reads TGTGCCAGCAGTTACTTCCAGGGCGAAGAGACCCAGTACTTC.

This clone has only one observation. This chain links TRBV4-2 with TRBJ2-7; TRBD1 matches 9 bases. J lost 9 bases, V lost 0 bases, and 12 bases had no gene match. Germline V gene sequence: CDR1 LGHNA, CDR2 YNFKEQ. The CDR3 is 16 residues long. The CDR3 here is CASSQDEGQGPLGQYF. Here the CDR3 DNA reads TGTGCCAGCAGCCAAGACGAGGGACAGGGACCGCTCGGGCAGTACTTC.

The chain employs TRBV28 and TRBJ2-2; 7 bases line up with TRBD1. This CDR3 spans 15 amino acids. The germline V gene has CDR1 MDHEN and CDR2 SYDVKM. V dropped 7 bases and J dropped 6; count of bases not matched to a gene: 11. The CDR3 here is CASTPQQGFAGELFF. DNA of the CDR3: TGTGCCAGCACCCCTCAACAGGGGTTCGCCGGGGAGCTGTTTTTT.

The gene calls are TRBV3-1 (or the pseudogene TRBV3-2) and TRBJ2-1; 9 positions agree with TRBD2. Losses at the gene ends were 4 bases for V and 6 bases for J; bases not matched to a gene: 4. This CDR3 spans 14 amino acids. In germline, CDR1 is LGHDT, CDR2 YNNKEL (reference sequence). The CDR3: CASSRREGRNEQFF. CDR3 sequence (DNA): TGTGCCAGCAGCCGGCGGGAGGGTCGCAATGAGCAGTTCTTC.

This chain connects TRBV19 to TRBJ2-1; no clear D gene. The length of the CDR3 is 15 residues. The V end lost 3 bases, the J end lost 0 bases, and 9 bases lay between the germline ends. The germline gives CDR1 LNHDA, CDR2 SQIVND (reference sequence). The CDR3 sequence: CASSMFFSSYNEQFF. CDR3 nucleotides: TGTGCCAGTAGTATGTTCTTTAGCTCCTACAATGAGCAGTTCTTC.

The CDR3 loop is CASIWTGGGTQYF. CDR3 nucleotides: TGTGCCAGCATATGGACAGGGGGGGGGACCCAGTACTTC. The rearrangement joins TRBV28 to TRBJ2-5, with 10 bases lining up with TRBD1. The V gene end was trimmed by 7 bases and the J gene end by 7 bases; junction bases not matched to a gene: 6. Germline V gene sequence: CDR1 MDHEN, CDR2 SYDVKM. This CDR3 spans 13 amino acids.

This clone was counted a single time. The J gene is TRBJ2-1, the V gene TRBV7-9; D is unresolved. V was pared by 2 bases and J by 3 bases, with 5 bases between. Looked up from germline, CDR1 is SEHNR and CDR2 is FQNEAQ (reference sequence). The CDR3 consists of 13 residues. CDR3 region: CASSLYFYNEQFF. The CDR3 nucleotides are TGTGCCAGCAGCTTATACTTCTACAATGAGCAGTTCTTC. Full variable domain (missing parts from reference TRBV7-9 and TRBJ2-1): DTGVSQNPRHKITKRGQNVTFRCDPISEHNRLYWYRQTLGQGPEFLTYFQNEAQLEKSRLLSDRFSAERPKGSFSTLEIQRTEQGDSAMYLCASSLYFYNEQFFGPGTRLTVL.

The V gene is TRBV9, the J gene TRBJ2-3; 7 bases map to TRBD2. The CDR3 sequence is 15 residues long. V lost 4 bases, J lost 2 bases, and 7 bases stayed unmatched. CDR1 is SGDLS, CDR2 YYNGEE, per germline. For the CDR3, the DNA is TGTGCCAGCAGCTTGAGCGGGGCTCACACAGATACGCAGTATTTT. This codes for CASSLSGAHTDTQYF.

V and J are TRBV7-9 and TRBJ1-6, with 8 bases identical to TRBD1. CDR3 length equals 15 residues. J lost 7 bases, V lost 5 bases, and 7 bases had no gene match. The V gene's germline CDR1 is SEHNR and CDR2 FQNEAQ (reference sequence). CDR3 residues: CASSPSGQGNSPLHF. The DNA of the CDR3 is TGTGCCAGCAGCCCCTCCGGACAGGGCAATTCACCCCTCCACTTT.

Details on this clone: An end of the junction differs from the germline gene, which may be a read error. V and J are TRBV2 and TRBJ2-1; TRBD2 matches 7 bases. The CDR3 is 10 residues long. Germline loops: CDR1 SNHLY, CDR2 FYNNEI. In nucleotides, the CDR3 is TGTGCCAGCAGGATACAACTAGCGATCTTC. Translated, it gives CASRIQLAIF.

V usage is TRBV5-1 and J usage is TRBJ2-7; TRBD1 matches 11 bases. The CDR3 spans 14 residues. Per the germline V gene, CDR1 is SGHRS and CDR2 is YFSETQ. Trimming removed 4 bases from V and 3 bases from J; junction bases left unmatched: 3. Here the CDR3 DNA reads TGCGCCAGCAGCCCGGGACAGGGGGGCTACGAGCAGTACTTC. Protein product: CASSPGQGGYEQYF. The whole variable domain, filled in from reference TRBV5-1 and TRBJ2-7, reads KAGVTQTPRYLIKTRGQQVTLSCSPISGHRSVSWYQQTPGQGLQFLFEYFSETQRNKGNFPGRFSGRQFSNSRSEMNVSTLELGDSALYLCASSPGQGGYEQYFGPGTRLTVT.

V gene TRBV4-2 combines with J gene TRBJ2-3; 8 bases match TRBD2. J was trimmed by 1 base and V by 5 bases; bases with no gene match: 8. Germline lookup yields CDR1 LGHNA and CDR2 YNFKEQ. There are 16 residues in the CDR3. DNA for the CDR3: TGTGCCAGCAGCACTTTCCCACTAGCGGGCACAGATACGCAGTATTTT. Amino acid sequence: CASSTFPLAGTDTQYF.

This chain joins TRBV2 and TRBJ1-2, with 10 bases that match TRBD1. Germline V CDR1 and CDR2: SNHLY, FYNNEI. Unmatched junction bases numbered 13, after V lost 8 bases and J lost 7 bases. The CDR3 is made up of 15 amino acids. The chain's CDR3 is CASPRDRGITSGYTF. In DNA form, the CDR3 reads TGTGCCAGCCCGAGGGACAGGGGAATCACTAGTGGCTACACCTTC.

The V gene is TRBV2, the J gene TRBJ1-2; 9 bases are a match to TRBD1. CDR3 length: 14 residues. The V gene's germline CDR1 is SNHLY and CDR2 FYNNEI. With 6 bases clipped from V and 7 bases from J, the junction kept 9 bases outside the gene matches. The CDR3 nucleotides are TGTGCCAGCAGAGAACGGACAGGGGTTGGTGGCTACACCTTC. It is translated as CASRERTGVGGYTF.

The J gene is TRBJ2-2, the V gene TRBV28; TRBD2 aligns across 8 bases. Germline values: CDR1 MDHEN, CDR2 SYDVKM. This CDR3 has 13 residues. V lost 3 bases, J lost 7 bases, and 1 base stayed unmatched. DNA for the CDR3: TGTGCCAGCAGTTTCCGGGAGGGCGGGGAGCTGTTTTTT. As protein: CASSFREGGELFF. The variable domain in full, with the rest retrieved from reference TRBV28 and TRBJ2-2, is DVKVTQSSRYLVKRTGEKVFLECVQDMDHENMFWYRQDPGLGLRLIYFSYDVKMKEKGDIPEGYSVSREKKERFSLILESASTNQTSMYLCASSFREGGELFFGEGSRLTVL.

This clone was observed once. V usage is TRBV19 and J usage is TRBJ2-7; 7 bases align to TRBD1. Trimming took 5 bases from V and 6 from J; bases not matched to a gene: 7. The CDR3 spans 13 residues. Looked up from germline, CDR1 is LNHDA and CDR2 is SQIVND (reference sequence). The CDR3 nucleotides read TGTGCCAGTAGTTCTTACAGGGGTTCCGAGCAGTACTTC. Translated, it gives CASSSYRGSEQYF.

This chain uses TRBV6-5 with TRBJ2-2; D might be TRBD2 (6 bases). V lost 6 bases and J lost 6, with 17 bases in between. There are 15 residues in the CDR3. Germline-derived CDR1 and CDR2 are MNHEY and SVGAGI. CDR3 nucleotides: TGTGCCAGCAGGACCACTGGGACTGCGGCCGGGGAGCTGTTTTTT. Translated, it gives CASRTTGTAAGELFF.

The J gene is TRBJ1-5, the V gene TRBV15; 8 positions agree with TRBD1. With 6 bases clipped from V and 3 bases from J, the junction kept 7 bases outside the gene matches. The germline V gene has CDR1 LNHNV and CDR2 YYDKDF (reference sequence). This CDR3 region has 15 residues. This chain's CDR3 is CATSPRQGINQPQHF. The CDR3 DNA is TGTGCCACCAGTCCTCGACAGGGGATCAATCAGCCCCAGCATTTT.